The rows below give T cell receptor beta chains drawn from one sample of a study of cytomegalovirus exposure and HLA in healthy donors. The method was immunoSEQ multiplex PCR; TCRdb's version includes in-frame clones alone and lacks a portion of them. The sample consists of about 130,000 clones, 70% to 85% of them appearing once. The sequencing sample was made of PBMCs. These receptors originate from a middle-aged man in good health and CMV-seropositive. Both conserved end residues are part of each CDR3. A D gene is named only where the DNA matches it firmly. For some rows the clone size is stated as once, few or many, or as a class when expanded; others skip it.

j_call: TRBJ2-1
d_call: .
v_call: TRBV5-5
clone_size: once
cdr3_aa: CASSLAVYNEQFF
cdr3_nt: TGTGCCAGCAGCTTGGCTGTATACAATGAGCAGTTCTTC

j_call: TRBJ2-5
d_call: TRBD2
v_call: TRBV29-1
clone_size: .
cdr3_aa: CSDLTSGGETQYF
cdr3_nt: TGCAGCGACCTGACTAGCGGGGGAGAGACCCAGTACTTC

j_call: TRBJ1-1
d_call: .
v_call: TRBV6-4
clone_size: .
cdr3_aa: CASSFRENTEAFF
cdr3_nt: TGTGCCAGCAGTTTCAGGGAGAACACTGAAGCTTTCTTT

j_call: TRBJ2-1
d_call: .
v_call: TRBV7-6
clone_size: .
cdr3_aa: CASSRGVSPRVPYNEQFF
cdr3_nt: TGTGCCAGCAGCCGGGGAGTCAGTCCCCGTGTTCCCTACAATGAGCAGTTCTTC

j_call: TRBJ2-3
d_call: .
v_call: TRBV4-2
clone_size: .
cdr3_aa: CASSQDGDTQYF
cdr3_nt: TGTGCCAGCAGCCAAGACGGAGATACGCAGTATTTT

j_call: TRBJ2-7
d_call: .
v_call: TRBV7-3
clone_size: .
cdr3_aa: CASSLGAGYEQYF
cdr3_nt: TGTGCCAGCAGCCTCGGGGCGGGGTACGAGCAGTACTTC

j_call: TRBJ2-1
d_call: .
v_call: TRBV11-2
clone_size: .
cdr3_aa: CASSLGGAGEQFF
cdr3_nt: TGTGCCAGCAGCTTAGGGGGCGCCGGTGAGCAGTTCTTC

j_call: TRBJ1-1
d_call: .
v_call: TRBV5-3
clone_size: .
cdr3_aa: CARRRPVPSTEAFF
cdr3_nt: TGTGCCAGAAGGCGCCCGGTCCCCTCCACTGAAGCTTTCTTT

j_call: TRBJ1-1
d_call: .
v_call: TRBV19
clone_size: .
cdr3_aa: CASSYRNTEAFF
cdr3_nt: TGTGCCAGTAGTTACAGGAACACTGAAGCTTTCTTT

j_call: TRBJ2-5
d_call: TRBD2
v_call: TRBV4-2
clone_size: .
cdr3_aa: CASSQGGLAGSQETQYF
cdr3_nt: TGTGCCAGCAGCCAGGGAGGCCTAGCGGGATCACAAGAGACCCAGTACTTC

j_call: TRBJ2-1
d_call: TRBD2
v_call: TRBV4-3
clone_size: few
cdr3_aa: CASSQEWRTSDDSYNEQFF
cdr3_nt: TGCGCCAGCAGCCAAGAGTGGAGGACTAGCGACGACTCCTACAATGAGCAGTTCTTC

j_call: TRBJ1-1
d_call: TRBD1
v_call: TRBV27
clone_size: .
cdr3_aa: CASGRTGGNTEAFF
cdr3_nt: TGTGCCAGCGGAAGGACAGGGGGGAACACTGAAGCTTTCTTT

j_call: TRBJ2-1
d_call: .
v_call: TRBV2
clone_size: few
cdr3_aa: CASSEVWSPEEQFF
cdr3_nt: TGTGCCAGCAGTGAAGTTTGGAGTCCGGAAGAGCAGTTCTTC

j_call: TRBJ2-1
d_call: TRBD2
v_call: TRBV28
clone_size: .
cdr3_aa: CASSPQLARYNEQFF
cdr3_nt: TGTGCCAGCAGTCCTCAACTAGCGAGATACAATGAGCAGTTCTTC

j_call: TRBJ1-5
d_call: .
v_call: TRBV27
clone_size: few
cdr3_aa: CASSLSGGNQPQHF
cdr3_nt: TGTGCCAGCAGTTTGTCGGGGGGCAATCAGCCCCAGCATTTT

j_call: TRBJ2-7
d_call: TRBD2
v_call: TRBV9
clone_size: .
cdr3_aa: CASSARTSGHTYEQYF
cdr3_nt: TGTGCCAGCAGCGCCCGGACTAGCGGACATACCTACGAGCAGTACTTC

j_call: TRBJ1-6
d_call: .
v_call: TRBV7-9
clone_size: .
cdr3_aa: CASSLEQLGSYNSPLHF
cdr3_nt: TGTGCCAGCAGCTTAGAACAGCTTGGCTCCTATAATTCACCCCTCCACTTT

j_call: TRBJ2-7
d_call: TRBD2
v_call: TRBV11-2
clone_size: .
cdr3_aa: CASSPFGTGGSEQYF
cdr3_nt: TGTGCCAGCAGCCCCTTTGGTACGGGAGGGAGCGAGCAGTACTTC

j_call: TRBJ2-1
d_call: .
v_call: TRBV29-1
clone_size: .
cdr3_aa: CSVEGESSYNEQFF
cdr3_nt: TGCAGCGTTGAGGGCGAGAGCTCCTACAATGAGCAGTTCTTC

j_call: TRBJ2-1
d_call: .
v_call: TRBV28
clone_size: .
cdr3_aa: CASSSYLPQGGTYNEQFF
cdr3_nt: TGTGCCAGCAGTTCGTACCTACCCCAGGGTGGCACCTACAATGAGCAGTTCTTC

j_call: TRBJ2-1
d_call: TRBD2
v_call: TRBV9
clone_size: .
cdr3_aa: CASNLEGRRGYNEQFF
cdr3_nt: TGTGCCAGCAACCTAGAGGGGCGGCGGGGGTACAATGAGCAGTTCTTC

j_call: TRBJ2-1
d_call: TRBD2
v_call: TRBV14
clone_size: .
cdr3_aa: CASSPKAGGLRSYNEQFF
cdr3_nt: TGTGCCAGCAGCCCCAAAGCGGGGGGGTTAAGGTCCTACAATGAGCAGTTCTTC

j_call: TRBJ2-2
d_call: .
v_call: TRBV1
clone_size: once
cdr3_aa: CTSSQVLAGELFF
cdr3_nt: TGCACCAGCAGCCAAGTTCTAGCCGGGGAGCTGTTTTTT

j_call: TRBJ1-3
d_call: .
v_call: TRBV29-1
clone_size: .
cdr3_aa: CSVEDRTAGNTIYF
cdr3_nt: TGCAGCGTTGAAGATCGCACAGCTGGAAACACCATATATTTT

j_call: TRBJ1-1
d_call: TRBD1
v_call: TRBV6-1
clone_size: .
cdr3_aa: CASRLTGATEAFF
cdr3_nt: TGTGCCAGCCGCCTGACAGGGGCCACTGAAGCTTTCTTT

j_call: TRBJ2-3
d_call: .
v_call: TRBV10-3
clone_size: .
cdr3_aa: CAIWEAGTDTQYF
cdr3_nt: TGTGCCATCTGGGAGGCCGGGACAGATACGCAGTATTTT

j_call: TRBJ2-6
d_call: .
v_call: TRBV18
clone_size: .
cdr3_aa: CASSPLSGANVLTF
cdr3_nt: TGTGCCAGCTCACCCCTCTCTGGGGCCAACGTCCTGACTTTC